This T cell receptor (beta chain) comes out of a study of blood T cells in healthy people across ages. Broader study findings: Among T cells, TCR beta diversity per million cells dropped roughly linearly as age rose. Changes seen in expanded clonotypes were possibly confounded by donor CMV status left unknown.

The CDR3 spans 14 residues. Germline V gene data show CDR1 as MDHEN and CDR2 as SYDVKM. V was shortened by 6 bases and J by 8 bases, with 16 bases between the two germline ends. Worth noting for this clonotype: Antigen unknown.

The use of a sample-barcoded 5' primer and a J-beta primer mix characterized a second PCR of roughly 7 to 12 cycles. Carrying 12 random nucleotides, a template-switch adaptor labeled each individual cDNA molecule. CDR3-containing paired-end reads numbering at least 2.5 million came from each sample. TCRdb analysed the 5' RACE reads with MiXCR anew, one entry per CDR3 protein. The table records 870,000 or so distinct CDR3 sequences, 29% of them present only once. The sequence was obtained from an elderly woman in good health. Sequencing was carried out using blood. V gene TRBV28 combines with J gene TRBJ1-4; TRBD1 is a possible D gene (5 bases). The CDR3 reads CASSRGWSGEKLFF. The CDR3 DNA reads TGTGCCAGCAGCCGGGGGTGGTCCGGGGAAAAACTGTTTTTT.